A single sample gave rise to the 16 T cell receptor beta chains below, sequenced in a study of shared T cell receptors in the human thymus. TCRdb's copy holds only in-frame clones and misses some; the assay was immunoSEQ multiplex PCR. The sample consists of over 650,000 clones, more than 70% of them appearing once. These data also formed part of another study, on human thymus T cells.

The sample was thymocytes. These receptor sequences come from a boy in the first two years of life with a congenital heart defect.

This chain uses TRBV5-8 with TRBJ1-5; D is unclear. Germline V gene lookup returns CDR1 SGHTS and CDR2 YDEGEE. V lost 4 bases, J lost 0 bases, and 11 bases lay in between. The CDR3 runs 15 residues. The CDR3 DNA reads as TGTGCCAGCAGCAGCCGACATTATAGCAATCAGCCCCAGCATTTT. Translated, it gives CASSSRHYSNQPQHF.

V is TRBV6-1 and J is TRBJ1-1; 7 bases fit TRBD1. The V gene's germline CDR1 is MNHNS and CDR2 SASEGT. CDR3 size: 18 residues. Germline trimming cut 3 bases from V and 4 bases from J; bases unmatched to any gene: 17. CDR3 sequence reads: CASSDPKTGMGSRTEAFF. In DNA form, the CDR3 reads TGTGCCAGCAGTGACCCCAAGACAGGGATGGGTTCCCGCACTGAAGCTTTCTTT.

The chain is built from TRBV6-5 and TRBJ2-1; 13 bases align to TRBD2. Trimming cost V 3 bases and J 6 bases; bases outside gene matches: 2. This CDR3 contains 15 residues. CDR1 MNHEY and CDR2 SVGAGI come from the germline V gene. The CDR3 nucleotides are TGTGCCAGCAGTTATACTAGCGGGGGGGCCAATGAGCAGTTCTTC. As protein: CASSYTSGGANEQFF.

The chain employs TRBV19 and TRBJ1-5; TRBD1 might be the D (5 bases). With 10 bases removed from V and 5 bases from J, the gap between germline ends came to 24 bases. The CDR3 is made up of 16 amino acids. Germline lookup yields CDR1 LNHDA and CDR2 SQIVND (reference sequence). CDR3 sequence reads: CAIEQPARVEYQPQHF. DNA of the CDR3: TGTGCCATCGAGCAGCCAGCCAGGGTGGAGTATCAGCCCCAGCATTTT.

This clone has just a few counts. This chain uses TRBV6-5 with TRBJ1-2; D may be TRBD1 (6 bases). CDR3 length: 14 amino acids. Germline V gives CDR1 MNHEY, CDR2 SVGAGI. The ends were cut back, 3 bases at V and 6 bases at J, with 14 bases in the middle. The CDR3 sequence: CASSYLGGRDGYTF. CDR3 nucleotide sequence: TGTGCCAGCAGTTATTTGGGGGGGCGGGATGGCTACACCTTC.

The table lists this clone with a few counts. The chain couples TRBV5-1 to TRBJ1-3; the D is unclear. The V end lost 0 bases, the J end lost 5 bases, and 12 bases lay between the germline ends. CDR3 size: 15 residues. CDR1 SGHRS and CDR2 YFSETQ come from the germline V gene. CDR3: CASSLEGIGRNTIYF. The DNA of the CDR3 is TGCGCCAGCAGCTTGGAAGGTATCGGGAGAAACACCATATATTTT.

Regarding this clone: Distinct nucleotide sequences in the sample also encode this CDR3. J is TRBJ1-6 and V is TRBV6-1, with D possibly being TRBD1 (5 bases). CDR1 and CDR2 from the germline V gene are MNHNS and SASEGT. The CDR3 has 12 residues. Trimming removed 6 bases from V and 8 bases from J, with 8 bases in between. The CDR3 loop is CASSSRDSPLHF. The CDR3 DNA follows: TGTGCCAGCAGCTCCAGGGATTCACCCCTCCACTTT.

The rearrangement links TRBV6-5 to TRBJ2-2, with D possibly being TRBD2 (6 bases). CDR3 length: 14 amino acids. Germline V gene data show CDR1 as MNHEY and CDR2 as SVGAGI. Trimming shortened V by 5 bases and J by 4 bases, and 11 bases separated the two germline ends. CDR3 bases: TGTGCCAGCAGTCCGGGACTGCTCACCGGGGAGCTGTTTTTT. Amino acids: CASSPGLLTGELFF.

The chain joins TRBV28 to TRBJ2-4; D not certain. V lost 7 bases and J 0 bases, leaving 10 bases between the germline ends. The germline V gene encodes CDR1 MDHEN and CDR2 SYDVKM. The CDR3 has 14 amino acids. The CDR3 coding sequence is TGTGCCAGCAAGAAGACATTAGCCAAAAACATTCAGTACTTC. It translates to CASKKTLAKNIQYF. The full variable domain, completed using reference TRBV28 and TRBJ2-4, is DVKVTQSSRYLVKRTGEKVFLECVQDMDHENMFWYRQDPGLGLRLIYFSYDVKMKEKGDIPEGYSVSREKKERFSLILESASTNQTSMYLCASKKTLAKNIQYFGAGTRLSVL.

This sequence joins TRBV10-1 and TRBJ1-1, with 12 bases that match TRBD1. J lost 5 bases, V lost 4 bases, and 5 bases had no gene match. CDR3 length: 15 amino acids. CDR1 and CDR2 (germline): WNHNN, SYGVQD (reference sequence). The CDR3 nucleotides read TGCGCCAGCAGTGCGGGGACAGGGGGCTGGACTGAAGCTTTCTTT. This codes for CASSAGTGGWTEAFF.

CDR3 region: CASTRDKFRNEQFF. The CDR3 nucleotides are TGTGCCAGCACCCGGGACAAATTTAGAAATGAGCAGTTCTTC. The chain couples TRBV9 to TRBJ2-1, with D perhaps TRBD1 (6 bases). There are 14 residues in the CDR3. CDR1 SGDLS and CDR2 YYNGEE come from the germline V gene. The V end was cut by 6 bases, the J end by 7 bases, with 17 bases between.

V and J are TRBV12-5 and TRBJ1-2; unclear D gene. Per germline, CDR1 LGHNT and CDR2 FRNRAP. The CDR3 is 12 amino acids. V was pared by 8 bases and J by 2 bases, with 9 bases between. The CDR3 DNA follows: TGTGCTAGTATCGAGGGAAACTATGGCTACACCTTC. It encodes CASIEGNYGYTF.

The chain has TRBV19 and TRBJ2-1, with 7 positions matching TRBD2. The CDR3 totals 16 residues. Germline CDR1 reads LNHDA; CDR2 reads SQIVND (reference sequence). The ends lost 3 bases at V and 5 bases at J; junction bases unmatched: 10. The CDR3 loop is CASSIFSSGLNNEQFF. The CDR3 DNA is TGTGCCAGTAGTATTTTTTCTAGCGGCCTTAACAATGAGCAGTTCTTC.

The table lists this clone with a count of one. The gene calls are TRBV9 and TRBJ2-3, with a possible D match to TRBD2 (5 bases). The germline V and J ends were trimmed by 3 bases and 0 bases, with 23 bases remaining between them. Germline values: CDR1 SGDLS, CDR2 YYNGEE. This CDR3 is 19 amino acids long. The CDR3 loop is CASSGKDDILAPSTDTQYF. The CDR3 region has the DNA TGTGCCAGCAGCGGAAAAGACGATATCCTAGCCCCCAGCACAGATACGCAGTATTTT.

This clone was counted a few times. The chain employs TRBV14 and TRBJ2-1; 11 bases map to TRBD2. Germline lookup yields CDR1 SGHDN and CDR2 FVKESK. Germline trimming cut 3 bases from V and 8 bases from J; bases unmatched to any gene: 9. The length of the CDR3 is 16 residues. CDR3 nucleotide sequence: TGTGCCAGCAGCCACCCCAGACTAGCGGGATTGGATGAGCAGTTCTTC. Translating it yields CASSHPRLAGLDEQFF.

V usage is TRBV7-9 and J usage is TRBJ1-1; a possible D gene is TRBD1 (5 bases). Germline assignment: CDR1 SEHNR and CDR2 FQNEAQ (reference sequence). The V and J ends lost 7 bases and 4 bases respectively, with 7 bases between them. This CDR3 spans 11 amino acids. The CDR3 DNA reads as TGTGCCAGCACGGGGGGCACTGAAGCTTTCTTT. Encoded protein: CASTGGTEAFF.